One TCR beta chain is described in this entry. Its antigen is not identified. cDNA libraries for TCR alpha and TCR beta, carrying sample barcodes and UMIs, came from 5'RACE with constant-segment primers. Each CDR3 protein gets one entry after TCRdb re-called the 5' RACE reads with MiXCR. The sample lists 140,000 or so distinct CDR3 sequences, 11% to 15% occurring once. The sample comes from a study of T-cell memory formation after mild COVID-19. Study at large: For the most part, TCR clusters were specific to one donor.

Findings of the study overall: Memory cells collected pre-infection included some clones that later responded, suggesting cross-reactive memory joined. Clones contracting over day 15 to 85 were CD4/CD8 balanced, with later expanders leaning CD4+.

This receptor was identified in an adult woman who had mild COVID-19 (a few samples of this study predate the infection). Cell type and time point are not known. Sequencing was carried out using PBMCs or a T cell subset sorted from them (not recorded which).

The CDR3 loop reads CASSLAAGGDEQFF. DNA of the CDR3: TGTGCCAGCAGCTTAGCCGCGGGAGGCGATGAGCAGTTCTTC. V is TRBV7-8 and J is TRBJ2-1, with TRBD2 matching 8 bases. CDR1 is SGHVS, CDR2 FQNEAQ, per germline. J was trimmed by 8 bases and V by 0 bases; bases with no gene match: 3. CDR3 length: 14 amino acids.